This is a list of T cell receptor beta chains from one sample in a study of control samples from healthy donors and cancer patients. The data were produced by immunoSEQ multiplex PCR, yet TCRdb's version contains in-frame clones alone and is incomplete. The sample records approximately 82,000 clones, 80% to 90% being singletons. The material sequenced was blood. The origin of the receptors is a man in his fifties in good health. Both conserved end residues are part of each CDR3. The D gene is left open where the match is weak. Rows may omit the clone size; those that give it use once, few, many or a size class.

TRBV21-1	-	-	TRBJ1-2	TGTGCCAGCATCAGGGGGCCAGTTTTTAACTATGGCTACACCTTC	CASIRGPVFNYGYTF
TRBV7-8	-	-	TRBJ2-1	TGTGCCAGCAGCTTAGGGCGGGGTGAGTTCTTC	CASSLGRGEFF
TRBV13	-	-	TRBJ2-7	TGTGCCAGCAGCTTAGGCCTTAGTGCGGAGCAGTACTTC	CASSLGLSAEQYF
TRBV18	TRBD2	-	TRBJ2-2	TGTGCCAGCTCACAACTAGCGACCGGGGAGCTGTTTTTT	CASSQLATGELFF
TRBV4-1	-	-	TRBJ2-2	TGCGCCAGCCGAAACAGCAGGGACACCGGGGAGCTGTTTTTT	CASRNSRDTGELFF
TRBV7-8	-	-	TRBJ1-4	TGTGCCAGCAGCTCTGGGACCGGGGGTGAAAAACTGTTTTTT	CASSSGTGGEKLFF
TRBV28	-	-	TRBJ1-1	TGTGCCAGCAGTTTACCCTCCCTCGGGGGAGTGGGTACTGAAGCTTTCTTT	CASSLPSLGGVGTEAFF
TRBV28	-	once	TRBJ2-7	TGTGCCAGCACCCGGCAGGCGACCACCTACGAGCAGTACTTC	CASTRQATTYEQYF
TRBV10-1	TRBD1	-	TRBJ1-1	TGCGCCAGCAGACCACCGTGGGACAGTGAAGCTTTCTTT	CASRPPWDSEAFF
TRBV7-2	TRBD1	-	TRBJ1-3	TGTGCCAGCAGGTCCGGGACAGGGGGTTACACCATATATTTT	CASRSGTGGYTIYF
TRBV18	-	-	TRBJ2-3	TGTGCCAGCTCACCACCGGATAAGGGCTTTAGCACAGATACGCAGTATTTT	CASSPPDKGFSTDTQYF
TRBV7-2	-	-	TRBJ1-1	TGTGCCAGCAGCTTTAGTGGAGAGGGCACTGAAGCTTTCTTT	CASSFSGEGTEAFF
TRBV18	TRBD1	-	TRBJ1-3	TGTGCCAGCTCGCCAACAGGGGGGATTGGAAACACCATATATTTT	CASSPTGGIGNTIYF
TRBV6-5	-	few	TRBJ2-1	TGTGCCAGCAGTTACTATCCCCTCTCCTACAATGAGCAGTTCTTC	CASSYYPLSYNEQFF
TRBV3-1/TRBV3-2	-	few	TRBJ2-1	TGTGCCAGCAGCCAAGGCAGGAACACACAGTTCTTC	CASSQGRNTQFF
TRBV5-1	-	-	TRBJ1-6	TGCGCCAGCAGCCCCGGCGGCTTTATTGGGTATAATTCACCCCTCCACTTT	CASSPGGFIGYNSPLHF
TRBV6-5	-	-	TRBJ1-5	TGTGCCAGCAGTTACTCGGGGTCCCAGCCCCAGCATTTT	CASSYSGSQPQHF
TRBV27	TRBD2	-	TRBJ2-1	TGTGCCAGCAGCTCTCCCGGGACTAGCGGGTCCTATGAGCAGTTCTTC	CASSSPGTSGSYEQFF
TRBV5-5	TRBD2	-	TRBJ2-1	TGTGCCAGCAGCTCCGGGACTAGCGCTGATGAGCAGTTCTTC	CASSSGTSADEQFF
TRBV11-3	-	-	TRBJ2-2	TGTGCCAGCAGCCCGAGCTACGGTACCGGGGAGCTGTTTTTT	CASSPSYGTGELFF
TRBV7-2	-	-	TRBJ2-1	TGTGCCAGCAGCTTATTGTTGACCTACAATGAGCAGTTCTTC	CASSLLLTYNEQFF
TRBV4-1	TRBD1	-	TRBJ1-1	TGCGCCAGCAGCGCGGGACAGTACATGAACACTGAAGCTTTCTTT	CASSAGQYMNTEAFF
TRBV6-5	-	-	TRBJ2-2	TGTGCCAGCAGGTTCCGCACGAACACCGGGGAGCTGTTTTTT	CASRFRTNTGELFF
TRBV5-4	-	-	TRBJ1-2	TGTGCCAGCAGTGACACCTCAGCTAACTATGGCTACACCTTC	CASSDTSANYGYTF
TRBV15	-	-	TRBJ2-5	TGTGCCACCAGCAGAGATGTAGGACCCCAAGAGACCCAGTACTTC	CATSRDVGPQETQYF
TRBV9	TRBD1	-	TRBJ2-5	TGTGCCAGCAGCCCCCTAACCGGGACAGGGGTAGAGACCCAGTACTTC	CASSPLTGTGVETQYF
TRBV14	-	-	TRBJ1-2	TGTGCCAGCAGCCAAGTAGGGGATGATGACTACACCTTC	CASSQVGDDDYTF
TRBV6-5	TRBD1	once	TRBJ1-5	TGTGCCAGCAGTACCCTTGGACAGGGCAATCAGCCCCAGCATTTT	CASSTLGQGNQPQHF
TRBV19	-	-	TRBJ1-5	TGTGCCAGTAGTTCCCAGACTGATTATAGCAATCAGCCCCAGCATTTT	CASSSQTDYSNQPQHF
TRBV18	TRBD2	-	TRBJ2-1	TGTGCCAGCTCATCCTTAGCGGGAGGGCGTGGTGAGCAGTTCTTC	CASSSLAGGRGEQFF
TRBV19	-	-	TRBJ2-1	TGTGCCAGTAGCGCCGGGACAAGCTACAATGAGCAGTTCTTC	CASSAGTSYNEQFF
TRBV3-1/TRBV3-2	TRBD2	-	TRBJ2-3	TGTGCCAGCAGCCCTCTAGCGGGAGTGGATACGCAGTATTTT	CASSPLAGVDTQYF
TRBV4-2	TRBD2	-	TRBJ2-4	TGTGCCAGCAGCCAAGATGCGGGAGGGGGTACCAAAAACATTCAGTACTTC	CASSQDAGGGTKNIQYF
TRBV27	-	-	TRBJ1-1	TGTGCCAGCAGTCCCCGAGGGAGTATGAACACTGAAGCTTTCTTT	CASSPRGSMNTEAFF
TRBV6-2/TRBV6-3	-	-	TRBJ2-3	TGTGCCAGCAGTAGCACAGATACGCAGTATTTT	CASSSTDTQYF
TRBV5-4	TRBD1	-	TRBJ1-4	TGTGCCAGCAGCTTGGGCGGGACAGGGGTAGAAAAACTGTTTTTT	CASSLGGTGVEKLFF
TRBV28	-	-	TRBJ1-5	TGTGCCAGCAGTATCTTGGACGGGAGCAATCAGCCCCAGCATTTT	CASSILDGSNQPQHF
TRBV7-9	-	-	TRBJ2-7	TGTGCCAGCAGCCGCCAGAACTACGAGCAGTACTTC	CASSRQNYEQYF
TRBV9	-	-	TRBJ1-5	TGTGCCAGCAGCGTCGGGACGGACCATAGCAATCAGCCCCAGCATTTT	CASSVGTDHSNQPQHF
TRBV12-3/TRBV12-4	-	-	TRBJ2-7	TGTGCCAGCAGTCCCGAAGTCCACGAGCAGTACTTC	CASSPEVHEQYF
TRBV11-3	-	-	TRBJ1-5	TGTGCCAGCAGCTTAGACAGCAATCAGCCCCAGCATTTT	CASSLDSNQPQHF
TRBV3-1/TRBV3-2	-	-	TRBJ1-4	TGTGCCAGCAGCCGCAGGGGCGTCGGTGAAAAACTGTTTTTT	CASSRRGVGEKLFF
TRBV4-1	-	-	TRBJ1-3	TGCGCCAGCAGCCAAGGAAAGGCCGTATCCTCTGGAAACACCATATATTTT	CASSQGKAVSSGNTIYF
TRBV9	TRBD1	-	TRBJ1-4	TGTGCCAGCAGCCCAAGGACAGGGGGCGAAGGACTGTTTTTT	CASSPRTGGEGLFF
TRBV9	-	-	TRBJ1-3	TGTGCCAGCAGCGGCGGGGGGGCCGGAAACACCATATATTTT	CASSGGGAGNTIYF
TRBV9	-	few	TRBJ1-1	TGTGCCAGCAGCGGAAGGGGTGGGGTTGCTGAAGCTTTCTTT	CASSGRGGVAEAFF
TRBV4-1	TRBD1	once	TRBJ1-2	TGCGCCAGCAGCCAAGAAACAGGGGGCTTCTATGGCTACACCTTC	CASSQETGGFYGYTF
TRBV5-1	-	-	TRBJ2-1	TGCGCCAGCAGCTTGGACAGCTCCTACAATGAGCAGTTCTTC	CASSLDSSYNEQFF
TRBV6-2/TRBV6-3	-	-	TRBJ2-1	TGTGCCAGCAGTTACCTCGGGTACAATGAGCAGTTCTTC	CASSYLGYNEQFF
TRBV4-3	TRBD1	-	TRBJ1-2	TGCGCCAGCAGCCAGACAGGGAGGTATGGCTACACCTTC	CASSQTGRYGYTF